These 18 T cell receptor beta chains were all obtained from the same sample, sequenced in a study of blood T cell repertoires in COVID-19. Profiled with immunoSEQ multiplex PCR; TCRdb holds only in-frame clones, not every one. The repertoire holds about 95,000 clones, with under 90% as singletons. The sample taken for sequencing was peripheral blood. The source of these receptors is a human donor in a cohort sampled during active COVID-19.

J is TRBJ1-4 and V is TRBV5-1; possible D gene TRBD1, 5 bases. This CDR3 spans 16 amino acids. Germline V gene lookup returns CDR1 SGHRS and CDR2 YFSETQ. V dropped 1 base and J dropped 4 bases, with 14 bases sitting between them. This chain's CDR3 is CASSLFGGTGNEKLFF. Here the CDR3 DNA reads TGCGCCAGCAGCTTGTTCGGGGGGACGGGTAATGAAAAACTGTTTTTT.

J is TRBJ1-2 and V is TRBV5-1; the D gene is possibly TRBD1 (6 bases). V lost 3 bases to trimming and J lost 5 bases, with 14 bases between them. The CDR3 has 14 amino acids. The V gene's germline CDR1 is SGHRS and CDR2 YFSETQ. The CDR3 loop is CASSSTGTQYGYTF. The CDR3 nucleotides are TGCGCCAGCAGCTCAACCGGGACACAGTATGGCTACACCTTC.

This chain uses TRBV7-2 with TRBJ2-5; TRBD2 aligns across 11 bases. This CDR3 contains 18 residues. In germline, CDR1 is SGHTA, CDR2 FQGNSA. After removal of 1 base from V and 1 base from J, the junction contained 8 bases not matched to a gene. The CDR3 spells CASSLVLAGGPTQETQYF. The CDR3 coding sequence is TGTGCCAGCAGCTTAGTGCTAGCGGGGGGCCCGACCCAAGAGACCCAGTACTTC.

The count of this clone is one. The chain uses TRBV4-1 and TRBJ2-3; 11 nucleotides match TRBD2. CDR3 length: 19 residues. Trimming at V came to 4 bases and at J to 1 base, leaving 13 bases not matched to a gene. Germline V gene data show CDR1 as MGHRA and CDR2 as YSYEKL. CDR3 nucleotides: TGCGCCAGCAGCCCCACGGTGGTAGCGGGGGGGCGGGGCACAGATACGCAGTATTTT. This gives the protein CASSPTVVAGGRGTDTQYF.

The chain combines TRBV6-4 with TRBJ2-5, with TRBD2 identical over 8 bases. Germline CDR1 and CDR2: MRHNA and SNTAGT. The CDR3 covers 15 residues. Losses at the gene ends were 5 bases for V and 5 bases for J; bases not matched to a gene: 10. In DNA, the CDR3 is TGTGCCAGCAGTCTTAGCGGGATTCCGGGGGAGACCCAGTACTTC. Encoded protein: CASSLSGIPGETQYF.

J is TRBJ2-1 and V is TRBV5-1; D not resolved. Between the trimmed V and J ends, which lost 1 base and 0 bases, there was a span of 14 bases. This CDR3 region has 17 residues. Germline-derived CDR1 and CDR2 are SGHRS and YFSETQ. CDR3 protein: CASSLSLGASSYNEQFF. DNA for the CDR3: TGCGCCAGCAGCTTGAGTCTCGGTGCTAGCTCCTACAATGAGCAGTTCTTC.

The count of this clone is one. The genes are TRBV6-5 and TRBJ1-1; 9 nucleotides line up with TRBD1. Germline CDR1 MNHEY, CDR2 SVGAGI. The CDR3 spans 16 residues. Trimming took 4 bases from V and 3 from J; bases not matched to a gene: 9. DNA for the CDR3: TGTGCCAGCAGTTTGGGGGGACAGGGACCATACACTGAAGCTTTCTTT. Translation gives CASSLGGQGPYTEAFF.

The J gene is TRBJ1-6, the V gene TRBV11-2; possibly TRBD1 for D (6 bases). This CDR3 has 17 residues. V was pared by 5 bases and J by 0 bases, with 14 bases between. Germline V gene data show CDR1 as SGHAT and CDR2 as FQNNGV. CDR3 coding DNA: TGTGCCAGCAGCCTCGGGCAGGGGAGCTCCTATAATTCACCCCTCCACTTT. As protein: CASSLGQGSSYNSPLHF.

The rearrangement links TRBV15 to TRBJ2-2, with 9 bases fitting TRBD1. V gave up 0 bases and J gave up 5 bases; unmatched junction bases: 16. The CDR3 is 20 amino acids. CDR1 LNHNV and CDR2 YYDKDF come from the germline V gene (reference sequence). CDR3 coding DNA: TGTGCCACCAGCAGAGATGTTGCGGACAGGGGCCGCCAAGGAACCGGGGAGCTGTTTTTT. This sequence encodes CATSRDVADRGRQGTGELFF.

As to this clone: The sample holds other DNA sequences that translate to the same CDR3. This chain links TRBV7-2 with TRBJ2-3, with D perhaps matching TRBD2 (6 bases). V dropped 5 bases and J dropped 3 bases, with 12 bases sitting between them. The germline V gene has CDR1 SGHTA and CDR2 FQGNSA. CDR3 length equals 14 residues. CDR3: CASSPGGGTDTQYF. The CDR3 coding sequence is TGTGCCAGCAGCCCCGGCGGAGGGACAGATACGCAGTATTTT.

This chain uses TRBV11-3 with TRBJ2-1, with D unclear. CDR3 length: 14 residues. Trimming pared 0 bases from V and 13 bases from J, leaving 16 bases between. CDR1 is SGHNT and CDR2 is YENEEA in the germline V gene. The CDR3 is CASSLDLVNTGQFF. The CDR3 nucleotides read TGTGCCAGCAGCTTAGATCTCGTGAATACCGGTCAGTTCTTC.

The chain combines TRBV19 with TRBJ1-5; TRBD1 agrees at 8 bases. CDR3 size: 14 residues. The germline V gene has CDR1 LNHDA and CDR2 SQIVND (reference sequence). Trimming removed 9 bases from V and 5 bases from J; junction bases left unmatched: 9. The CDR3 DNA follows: TGTGCCAGCCACAGGGGACAGGTGTATCAGCCCCAGCATTTT. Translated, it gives CASHRGQVYQPQHF.

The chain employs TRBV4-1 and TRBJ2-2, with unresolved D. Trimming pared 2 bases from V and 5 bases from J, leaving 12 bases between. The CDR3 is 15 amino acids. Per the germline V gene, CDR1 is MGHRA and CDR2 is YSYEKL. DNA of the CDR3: TGCGCCAGCAGCCAACCCCAGGTTGTGACCGGGGAGCTGTTTTTT. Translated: CASSQPQVVTGELFF.

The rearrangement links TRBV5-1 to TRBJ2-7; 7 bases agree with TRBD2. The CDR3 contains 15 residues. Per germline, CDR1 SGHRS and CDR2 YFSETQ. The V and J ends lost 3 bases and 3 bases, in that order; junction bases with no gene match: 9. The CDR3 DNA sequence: TGCGCCAGCAGCTGGGCTAGCGGAGAATACTACGAGCAGTACTTC. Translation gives CASSWASGEYYEQYF.

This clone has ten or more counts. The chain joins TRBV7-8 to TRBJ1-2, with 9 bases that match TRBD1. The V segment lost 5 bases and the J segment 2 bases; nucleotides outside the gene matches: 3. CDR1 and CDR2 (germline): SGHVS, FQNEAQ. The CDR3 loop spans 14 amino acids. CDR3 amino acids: CASSQGQGNYGYTF. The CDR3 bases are TGTGCCAGCAGCCAAGGACAGGGGAACTATGGCTACACCTTC.

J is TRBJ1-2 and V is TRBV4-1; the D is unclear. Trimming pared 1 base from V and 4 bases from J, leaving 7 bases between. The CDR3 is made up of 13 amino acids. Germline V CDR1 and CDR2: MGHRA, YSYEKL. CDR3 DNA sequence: TGCGCCAGCAGCCAAGGATCCAGCTATGGCTACACCTTC. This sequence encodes CASSQGSSYGYTF.

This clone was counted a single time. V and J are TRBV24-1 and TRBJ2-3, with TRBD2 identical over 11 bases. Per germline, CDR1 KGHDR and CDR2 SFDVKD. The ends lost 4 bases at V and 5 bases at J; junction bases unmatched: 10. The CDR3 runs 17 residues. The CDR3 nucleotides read TGTGCCACCAGTGACCCGGGACTAGCGGATGTCGGAGATACGCAGTATTTT. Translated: CATSDPGLADVGDTQYF.

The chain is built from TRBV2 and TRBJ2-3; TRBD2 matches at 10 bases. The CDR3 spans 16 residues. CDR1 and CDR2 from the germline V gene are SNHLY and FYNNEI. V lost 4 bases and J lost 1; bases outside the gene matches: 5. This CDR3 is CASSVSSGSGTDTQYF. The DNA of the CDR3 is TGTGCCAGCAGTGTATCTAGCGGGAGTGGCACAGATACGCAGTATTTT.